This T cell receptor beta chain was retrieved from a study of T cell responses to AZD1222 COVID-19 vaccine. V lost 1 base and J 3 bases, leaving 13 bases between the germline ends. The CDR3 runs 17 residues. Germline V gene data show CDR1 as SEHNR and CDR2 as FQNEAQ (reference sequence). In the case of this clone: The antigen is not known.

TCRdb's table, derived via immunoSEQ multiplex PCR, lists solely in-frame clones and lacks some. The sample lists more than 120,000 clones; roughly nine tenths were seen once. Study-wide results and limits: Vaccine-related CD4 TCRs covered spike, predominating at 160-218 and 743-854. Of spike-specific TCRs, nearly half reportedly target regions left unmutated in variants. Just a handful of AZD1222 recipients were seropositive at baseline. The study sampled repertoires only after the peak T cell response.

The TCR originated in an adult who received the AZD1222 COVID-19 vaccine. The sequenced sample was peripheral blood, obtained 28 days after the second AZD1222 dose. This sequence joins TRBV7-9 and TRBJ2-6; the D gene could be TRBD1 or TRBD2 (5 bases each). The CDR3 here is CASSLGRVGLGANVLTF. The CDR3 DNA reads as TGTGCCAGCAGCTTAGGCAGGGTCGGACTTGGGGCCAACGTCCTGACTTTC. Using reference TRBV7-9 and TRBJ2-6 for the parts outside the CDR3, the full variable domain is DTGVSQNPRHKITKRGQNVTFRCDPISEHNRLYWYRQTLGQGPEFLTYFQNEAQLEKSRLLSDRFSAERPKGSFSTLEIQRTEQGDSAMYLCASSLGRVGLGANVLTFGAGSRLTVL.